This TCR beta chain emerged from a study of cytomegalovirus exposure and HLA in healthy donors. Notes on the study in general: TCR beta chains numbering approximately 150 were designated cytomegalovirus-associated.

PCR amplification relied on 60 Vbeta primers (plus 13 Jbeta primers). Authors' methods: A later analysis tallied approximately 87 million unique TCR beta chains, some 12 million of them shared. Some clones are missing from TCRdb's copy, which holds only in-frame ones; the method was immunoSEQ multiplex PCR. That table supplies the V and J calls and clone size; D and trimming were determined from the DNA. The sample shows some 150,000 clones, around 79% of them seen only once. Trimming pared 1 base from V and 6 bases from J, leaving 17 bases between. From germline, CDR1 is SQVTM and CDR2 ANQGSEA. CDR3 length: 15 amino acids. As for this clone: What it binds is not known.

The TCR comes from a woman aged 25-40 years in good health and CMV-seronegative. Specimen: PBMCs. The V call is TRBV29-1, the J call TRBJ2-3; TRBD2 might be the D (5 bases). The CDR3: CSVEVAGGRGDTQYF. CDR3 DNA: TGCAGCGTTGAAGTGGCTGGTGGGAGAGGGGATACGCAGTATTTT.